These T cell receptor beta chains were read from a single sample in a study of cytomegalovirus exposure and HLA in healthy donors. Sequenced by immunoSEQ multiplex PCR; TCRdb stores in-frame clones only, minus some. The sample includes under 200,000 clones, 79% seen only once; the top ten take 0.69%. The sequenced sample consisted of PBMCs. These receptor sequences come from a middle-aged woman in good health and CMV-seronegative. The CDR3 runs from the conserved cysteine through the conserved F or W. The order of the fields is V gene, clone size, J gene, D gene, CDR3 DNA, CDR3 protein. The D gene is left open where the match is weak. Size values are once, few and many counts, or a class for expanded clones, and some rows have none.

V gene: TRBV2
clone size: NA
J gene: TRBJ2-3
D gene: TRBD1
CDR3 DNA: TGTGCCAGCAGCGAAGGGACAGGTGATACGCAGTATTTT
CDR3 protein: CASSEGTGDTQYF

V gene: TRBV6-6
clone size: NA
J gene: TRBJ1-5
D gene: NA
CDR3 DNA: TGTGCCAGCAGTGAGAGTCAGCCCCAGCATTTT
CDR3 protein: CASSESQPQHF

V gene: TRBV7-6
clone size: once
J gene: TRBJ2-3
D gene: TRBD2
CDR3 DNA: TGTGCCAGCAGCTTCAGACTAGCCAACACAGATACGCAGTATTTT
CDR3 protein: CASSFRLANTDTQYF

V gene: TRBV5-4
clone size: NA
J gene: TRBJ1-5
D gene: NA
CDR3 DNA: TGTGCCAGCAGCTTGGGCGGGAGCAATCAGCCCCAGCATTTT
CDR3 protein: CASSLGGSNQPQHF

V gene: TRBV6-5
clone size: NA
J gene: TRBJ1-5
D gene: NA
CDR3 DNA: TGTGCCAGCAGTGACTACAGGGACCAGCCCCAGCATTTT
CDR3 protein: CASSDYRDQPQHF

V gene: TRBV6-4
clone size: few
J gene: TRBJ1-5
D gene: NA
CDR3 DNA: TGTGCCAGCAGTGACCCGCATCACAGGGAACAGCCCCAGCATTTT
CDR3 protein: CASSDPHHREQPQHF

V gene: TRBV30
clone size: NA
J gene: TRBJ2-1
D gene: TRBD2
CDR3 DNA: TGTGCCTGGACTAGCGGGGGTAATGAGCAGTTCTTC
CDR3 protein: CAWTSGGNEQFF

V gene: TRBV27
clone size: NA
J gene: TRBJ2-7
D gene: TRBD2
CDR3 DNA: TGTGCCAGCAGTTTACTAGCGGCCTACGAGCAGTACTTC
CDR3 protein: CASSLLAAYEQYF

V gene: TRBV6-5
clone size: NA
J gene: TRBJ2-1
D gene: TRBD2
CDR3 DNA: TGTGCCAGCAGCCCCGGGAGGACCTACAATGAGCAGTTCTTC
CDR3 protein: CASSPGRTYNEQFF

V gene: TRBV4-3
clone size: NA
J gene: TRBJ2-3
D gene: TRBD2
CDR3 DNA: TGCGCCAGCAGCCAAGATAGCGGGATTAGCACAGATACGCAGTATTTT
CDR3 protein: CASSQDSGISTDTQYF

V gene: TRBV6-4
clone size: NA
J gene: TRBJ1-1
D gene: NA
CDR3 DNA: TGTGCCAGCAGTGACTCCAGGATGAACACTGAAGCTTTCTTT
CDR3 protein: CASSDSRMNTEAFF

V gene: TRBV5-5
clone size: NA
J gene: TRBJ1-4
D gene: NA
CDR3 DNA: TGTGCCAGCAGCTTGGCCCAGGGGAAAGAAAAACTGTTTTTT
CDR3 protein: CASSLAQGKEKLFF